The 17 T cell receptor beta chains below were found in one sample sequenced in a study of blood T cell repertoires in COVID-19. The protocol was immunoSEQ multiplex PCR, while the TCRdb copy is restricted to in-frame clones and leaves out a portion. The sample includes about 290,000 clones, roughly 90% of them seen just once. The source material was PBMCs or T cells enriched from blood (not recorded which). These receptors originate from a woman between 40 and 50 years old who had recovered from COVID-19.

The chain is built from TRBV7-2 and TRBJ2-2; 8 nucleotides match TRBD1. The CDR3 contains 14 residues. V dropped 4 bases and J dropped 4; count of bases not matched to a gene: 2. Germline V lookup: CDR1 SGHTA, CDR2 FQGNSA. The CDR3 nucleotides are TGTGCCAGCAGCTCGGGACAGGCCACCGGGGAGCTGTTTTTT. Translation: CASSSGQATGELFF.

V and J are TRBV29-1 and TRBJ1-1; the match to TRBD1 covers 7 bases. V was clipped by 7 bases and J by 0 bases; unmatched bases: 5. Germline CDR1 and CDR2: SQVTM and ANQGSEA. CDR3 size: 13 residues. The CDR3 spells CSAKGQLNTEAFF. CDR3 DNA sequence: TGCAGCGCCAAGGGACAGTTGAACACTGAAGCTTTCTTT.

The chain links TRBV6-5 to TRBJ1-2; maybe TRBD1 (6 bases). The V gene's germline CDR1 is MNHEY and CDR2 SVGAGI. Trimming shortened V by 5 bases and J by 7 bases, and 20 bases separated the two germline ends. The CDR3 runs 15 residues. In DNA, the CDR3 is TGTGCCAGCAGTCCACCCCCGGGACAAGTTCGTGGCTACACCTTC. Encoded protein: CASSPPPGQVRGYTF.

The rearrangement uses TRBV5-4 and TRBJ1-5; tentatively, D is TRBD1 (5 bases). Between the trimmed V and J ends, which lost 0 bases and 1 base, there was a span of 11 bases. Germline CDR1 and CDR2: SGHNT and YYREEE (reference sequence). The CDR3 runs 16 residues. The CDR3 spells CASSLGGQGSNQPQHF. The CDR3 DNA sequence: TGTGCCAGCAGCTTGGGTGGTCAGGGAAGCAATCAGCCCCAGCATTTT.

This chain connects TRBV6-6 to TRBJ1-3; 9 positions agree with TRBD1. Germline trimming cut 10 bases from V and 3 bases from J; bases unmatched to any gene: 7. The CDR3 extends over 14 amino acids. The V gene's germline CDR1 is MNHNY and CDR2 SVGAGI (reference sequence). In DNA form, the CDR3 reads TGTGCCACCGGTACAGGGGGCCGTGGAAACACCATATATTTT. Translating gives CATGTGGRGNTIYF.

The J gene is TRBJ1-1, the V gene TRBV27; 7 bases fit TRBD1. Germline values: CDR1 MNHEY, CDR2 SMNVEV (reference sequence). Unmatched junction bases numbered 14, after V lost 8 bases and J lost 5 bases. CDR3 length: 15 residues. CDR3 sequence (DNA): TGTGCCAGCTCTCTCCCGACAGGGATGCGGACTGAAGCTTTCTTT. It codes for CASSLPTGMRTEAFF.

The V and J genes are TRBV30 and TRBJ1-2, with 8 positions matching TRBD1. Germline V gene lookup returns CDR1 GTSNPN and CDR2 SVGIG (reference sequence). Trimming took 1 base from V and 6 from J; bases not matched to a gene: 4. The CDR3 length is 13 residues. The CDR3 nucleotides read TGTGCCTGGAGTGGGGCAGGGGGCAATGGCTACACCTTC. This translates into CAWSGAGGNGYTF.

The chain combines TRBV6-5 with TRBJ1-1, with TRBD1 matching over 9 bases. CDR1 and CDR2 (germline): MNHEY, SVGAGI. Trimming cost V 5 bases and J 6 bases; bases outside gene matches: 4. There are 13 residues in the CDR3. Here the CDR3 DNA reads TGTGCCAGCAGTCGACAGGGGGTGGCTGAAGCTTTCTTT. Its translation: CASSRQGVAEAFF.

The rearrangement uses TRBV11-2 and TRBJ1-3; D is unclear. Between the trimmed V and J ends, which lost 4 bases and 4 bases, there was a span of 11 bases. CDR3 size: 14 residues. Germline CDR1 reads SGHAT; CDR2 reads FQNNGV. CDR3 amino acids: CASSYPFGGNTIYF. The CDR3 DNA reads as TGTGCCAGCAGCTACCCCTTTGGCGGAAACACCATATATTTT.

The V gene is TRBV7-8, the J gene TRBJ1-5; D is undetermined. The CDR3 spans 16 residues. The germline V gene has CDR1 SGHVS and CDR2 FQNEAQ. V lost 0 bases and J lost 7, with 16 bases in between. CDR3 loop: CASSLAGGVVGQPQHF. CDR3 sequence (DNA): TGTGCCAGCAGCTTAGCGGGCGGGGTGGTAGGACAGCCCCAGCATTTT.

The V and J genes are TRBV7-2 and TRBJ2-7; 9 bases fit TRBD2. The CDR3 is made up of 15 amino acids. V lost 5 bases and J lost 0; bases outside the gene matches: 5. Germline V lookup: CDR1 SGHTA, CDR2 FQGNSA. CDR3 residues: CASSPSGMSSYEQYF. For the CDR3, the DNA is TGTGCCAGCAGCCCTAGCGGGATGAGCTCCTACGAGCAGTACTTC.

The rearrangement joins TRBV7-3 to TRBJ2-7, with TRBD1 matching over 10 bases. J lost 2 bases, V lost 4 bases, and 2 bases had no gene match. CDR1 and CDR2 from the germline V gene are SGHTA and FQGTGA. This CDR3 comprises 14 residues. The CDR3 loop reads CASSSGQGTYEQYF. As DNA, the CDR3 is TGTGCCAGCAGCTCGGGACAGGGGACCTACGAGCAGTACTTC. Full variable domain (remainder filled in from reference TRBV7-3 and TRBJ2-7): GAGVSQTPSNKVTEKGKYVELRCDPISGHTALYWYRQSLGQGPEFLIYFQGTGAADDSGLPNDRFFAVRPEGSVSTLKIQRTERGDSAVYLCASSSGQGTYEQYFGPGTRLTVT.

The chain joins TRBV5-1 to TRBJ1-1; no definite D call. The ends were cut back, 1 base at V and 0 bases at J, with 16 bases in the middle. Germline CDR1 and CDR2: SGHRS and YFSETQ. This CDR3 is built from 17 residues. The CDR3 spells CASSLLSGKTLNTEAFF. CDR3 bases: TGCGCCAGCAGCTTGTTAAGCGGGAAGACTCTGAACACTGAAGCTTTCTTT.

This chain uses TRBV27 with TRBJ2-1; the match to TRBD2 covers 11 bases. The CDR3 loop spans 15 amino acids. Germline assignment: CDR1 MNHEY and CDR2 SMNVEV (reference sequence). Germline trimming cut 6 bases from V and 7 bases from J; bases unmatched to any gene: 8. The DNA of the CDR3 is TGTGCCAGCAGGTCTCTAGCGGGGGGAGGGAATGAGCAGTTCTTC. Amino acids: CASRSLAGGGNEQFF.

This chain connects TRBV15 to TRBJ1-1, with TRBD1 identical over 8 bases. Germline lookup yields CDR1 LNHNV and CDR2 YYDKDF (reference sequence). J gave up 0 bases and V 5 bases, and 11 bases lay outside the gene matches. The CDR3 has 17 residues. The CDR3 region has the DNA TGTGCCACCAGCCGGACGACAGGGGCACTCATGAACACTGAAGCTTTCTTT. It yields the protein CATSRTTGALMNTEAFF.

The chain couples TRBV19 to TRBJ1-1; 8 bases are a match to TRBD1. V dropped 5 bases and J dropped 6; count of bases not matched to a gene: 20. There are 18 residues in the CDR3. CDR1 is LNHDA, CDR2 SQIVND, per germline (reference sequence). CDR3 loop: CASSPETWQGAGWAEAFF. As DNA, the CDR3 is TGTGCCAGTAGTCCAGAGACGTGGCAGGGGGCTGGTTGGGCTGAAGCTTTCTTT. Using reference TRBV19 and TRBJ1-1 for the parts outside the CDR3, the full variable domain is DGGITQSPKYLFRKEGQNVTLSCEQNLNHDAMYWYRQDPGQGLRLIYYSQIVNDFQKGDIAEGYSVSREKKESFPLTVTSAQKNPTAFYLCASSPETWQGAGWAEAFFGQGTRLTVV.

The CDR3 DNA is TGTGCCAGTAGTCCCCCGGGTGGGACTAATGAAAAACTGTTTTTT. Translating it yields CASSPPGGTNEKLFF. The chain links TRBV19 to TRBJ1-4; D is unclear. The ends were cut back, 5 bases at V and 2 bases at J, with 12 bases in the middle. Germline-derived CDR1 and CDR2 are LNHDA and SQIVND (reference sequence). The CDR3 covers 15 residues.